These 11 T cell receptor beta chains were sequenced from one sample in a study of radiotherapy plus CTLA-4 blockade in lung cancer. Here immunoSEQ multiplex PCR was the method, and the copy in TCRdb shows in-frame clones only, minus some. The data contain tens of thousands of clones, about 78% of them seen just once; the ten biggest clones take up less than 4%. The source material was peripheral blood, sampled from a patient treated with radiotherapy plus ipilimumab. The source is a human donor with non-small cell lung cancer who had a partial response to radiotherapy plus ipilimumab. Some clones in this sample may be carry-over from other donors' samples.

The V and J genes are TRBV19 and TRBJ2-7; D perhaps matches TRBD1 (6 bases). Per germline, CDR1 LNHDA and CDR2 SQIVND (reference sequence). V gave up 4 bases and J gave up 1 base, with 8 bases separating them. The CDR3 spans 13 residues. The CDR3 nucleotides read TGTGCCAGTAGTAAGACAGGATCCTACGAGCAGTACTTC. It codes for CASSKTGSYEQYF.

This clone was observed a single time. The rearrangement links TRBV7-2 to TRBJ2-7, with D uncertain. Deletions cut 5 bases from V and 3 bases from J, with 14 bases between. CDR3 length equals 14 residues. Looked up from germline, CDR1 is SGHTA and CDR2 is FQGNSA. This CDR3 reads CASSLSIANYEQYF. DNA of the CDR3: TGTGCCAGCAGCCTTAGCATAGCTAACTACGAGCAGTACTTC. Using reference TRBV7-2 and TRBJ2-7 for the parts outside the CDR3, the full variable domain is GAGVSQSPSNKVTEKGKDVELRCDPISGHTALYWYRQSLGQGLEFLIYFQGNSAPDKSGLPSDRFSAERTGGSVSTLTIQRTQQEDSAVYLCASSLSIANYEQYFGPGTRLTVT.

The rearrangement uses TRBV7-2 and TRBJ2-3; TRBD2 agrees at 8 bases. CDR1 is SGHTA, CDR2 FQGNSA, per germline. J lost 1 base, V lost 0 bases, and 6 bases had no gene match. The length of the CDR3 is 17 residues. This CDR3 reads CASSLASGVLGTDTQYF. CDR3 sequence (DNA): TGTGCCAGCAGCTTAGCTAGCGGGGTCTTGGGCACAGATACGCAGTATTTT.

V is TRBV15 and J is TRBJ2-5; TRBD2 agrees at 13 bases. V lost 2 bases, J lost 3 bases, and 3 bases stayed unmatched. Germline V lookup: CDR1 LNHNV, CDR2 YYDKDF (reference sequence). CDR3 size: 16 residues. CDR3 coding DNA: TGTGCCACCAGCAGAAGCACTAGCGGGGGGGAAGAGACCCAGTACTTC. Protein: CATSRSTSGGEETQYF.

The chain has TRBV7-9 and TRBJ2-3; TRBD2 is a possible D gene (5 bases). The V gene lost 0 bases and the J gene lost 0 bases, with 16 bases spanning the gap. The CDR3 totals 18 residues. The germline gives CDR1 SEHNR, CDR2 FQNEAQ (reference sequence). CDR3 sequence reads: CASSLARASSVSTDTQYF. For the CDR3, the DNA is TGTGCCAGCAGCTTAGCGCGCGCTAGCTCAGTAAGCACAGATACGCAGTATTTT.

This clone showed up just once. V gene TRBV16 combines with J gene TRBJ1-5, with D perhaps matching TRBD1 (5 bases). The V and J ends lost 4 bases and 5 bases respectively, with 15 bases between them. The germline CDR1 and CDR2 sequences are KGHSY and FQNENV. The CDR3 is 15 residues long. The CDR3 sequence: CASSPRYTGDQPQHF. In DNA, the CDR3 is TGTGCCAGCAGCCCGCGGTATACAGGAGATCAGCCCCAGCATTTT.

CDR3 in DNA: TGTGCCAGTAGTCCAGTGGCCGGGGTGCAAGGCGAGCAGTACTTC. Residues: CASSPVAGVQGEQYF. This chain connects TRBV19 to TRBJ2-7, with D perhaps TRBD2 (5 bases). Germline V gene lookup returns CDR1 LNHDA and CDR2 SQIVND (reference sequence). Trimming stripped 5 bases from V and 6 bases from J, with 20 bases between. The CDR3 contains 15 residues.

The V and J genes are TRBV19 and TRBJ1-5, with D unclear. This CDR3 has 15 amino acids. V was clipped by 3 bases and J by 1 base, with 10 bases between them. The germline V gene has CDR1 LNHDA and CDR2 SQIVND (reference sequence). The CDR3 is CASSMGGQSNQPQHF. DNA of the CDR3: TGTGCCAGTAGTATGGGAGGGCAGAGCAATCAGCCCCAGCATTTT.

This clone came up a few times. The CDR3, as DNA: TGTGCCAGCAGTCCAACAAGGGGTACAGGCAATCAGCCCCAGCATTTT. Amino acids: CASSPTRGTGNQPQHF. The chain links TRBV28 to TRBJ1-5; D might be TRBD1 (5 bases). Germline CDR1 MDHEN, CDR2 SYDVKM. V lost 5 bases to trimming and J lost 2 bases, with 16 bases between them. This CDR3 region has 16 residues.

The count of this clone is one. This chain's CDR3 is CASSIGGLLNTGELFF. The CDR3 DNA is TGTGCCAGTAGTATAGGGGGACTACTGAACACCGGGGAGCTGTTTTTT. The rearrangement uses TRBV19 and TRBJ2-2; 7 bases align to TRBD2. Germline V gene lookup returns CDR1 LNHDA and CDR2 SQIVND (reference sequence). This CDR3 spans 16 amino acids. V dropped 1 base and J dropped 1; count of bases not matched to a gene: 3.

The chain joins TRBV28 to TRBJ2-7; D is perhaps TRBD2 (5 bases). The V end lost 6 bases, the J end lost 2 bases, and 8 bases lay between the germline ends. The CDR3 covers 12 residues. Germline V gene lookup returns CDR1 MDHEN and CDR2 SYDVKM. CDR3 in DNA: TGTGCCAGCAGCATACTAGCCTACGAGCAGTACTTC. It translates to CASSILAYEQYF.